Following are 28 T cell receptor beta chains from one sample sequenced in a study of immune heterogeneity within non-small cell lung tumors. The TCR beta CDR3 region underwent multiplex PCR amplification with 32 V and 13 J primers. Each CDR3 protein gets one entry after TCRdb re-called the multiplex PCR reads with MiXCR. The table has 8,500 to 13,000 distinct CDR3 sequences, 25% to 30% seen once. Genomic DNA extracted from bulk tumor tissue served as template. A total of roughly 600 ng was used per sample. Surgeons took several biopsies per primary tumor, spaced far apart, during surgery. Patients had untreated, newly diagnosed non-small cell lung cancer and underwent curative surgery. Sequencing input: lung tumor tissue. All receptors derive from a woman between 45 and 60 years old with non-small cell lung cancer.

About this clonotype itself: A much bigger clone sits one base away, suggesting this may be a read error. This rearrangement joins TRBV6-1 to TRBJ2-1, with 7 positions matching TRBD2. The CDR3 loop spans 19 amino acids. Germline V gene sequence: CDR1 MNHNS, CDR2 SASEGT. With V trimmed by 6 bases and J by 7 bases, 24 bases remained unmatched. CDR3 sequence (DNA): TGTGCCAGCAGCTCCCCCCTATTTCGGACTAGAGGGAGGGCAAATGAGCAGTTCTTC. Its protein is CASSSPLFRTRGRANEQFF.

This clonotype was picked up many times. This sequence joins TRBV5-1 and TRBJ2-7; a weak D match, TRBD2 (5 bases). The CDR3 spans 15 residues. Trimming left V 3 bases short and J 3 bases short, with 16 bases between. Germline lookup yields CDR1 SGHRS and CDR2 YFSETQ. The CDR3, as DNA: TGCGCCAGCAGCTCCGACGGCGCGGGCAACTACGAGCAGTACTTC. Its translation is CASSSDGAGNYEQYF.

CDR3 sequence reads: CASIHLKGQGMNTEAFF. The CDR3, as DNA: TGTGCCAGCATCCACCTAAAGGGACAGGGTATGAACACTGAAGCTTTCTTT. The gene calls are TRBV12-3 or TRBV12-4 and TRBJ1-1; 9 bases map to TRBD1. The CDR3 is 17 amino acids. V lost 7 bases, J lost 0 bases, and 12 bases stayed unmatched.

In this sample, this clonotype turned up once. This sequence joins TRBV27 and TRBJ2-3; D is uncertain. This CDR3 region has 14 residues. Per the germline V gene, CDR1 is MNHEY and CDR2 is SMNVEV (reference sequence). V was cut by 5 bases and J by 0 bases, with 9 bases left in between. The CDR3 sequence: CASSRSRSTDTQYF. CDR3 nucleotides: TGTGCCAGCAGTCGATCTCGTAGCACAGATACGCAGTATTTT.

The table lists this clonotype with a count of one. One end of the junction varies from germline; a read error may be responsible. This sequence joins TRBV7-3 and TRBJ2-1; D is ambiguous. This CDR3 is 15 amino acids long. The germline CDR1 and CDR2 sequences are SGHTA and FQGTGA. Here the CDR3 DNA reads TGTGCCAGCAGTTTAACCCCCGATTCCTACAATGAGCAGTTCTTC. Translating it yields CASSLTPDSYNEQFF.

V and J are TRBV5-8 and TRBJ2-5; 9 bases line up with TRBD1. The V gene end was trimmed by 4 bases and the J gene end by 4 bases; junction bases not matched to a gene: 11. CDR1 is SGHTS, CDR2 YDEGEE, per germline. The CDR3 loop spans 16 amino acids. The CDR3 coding sequence is TGTGCCAGCAGCAATACACCGGGACAGGGTACAGAGACCCAGTACTTC. Amino acid sequence: CASSNTPGQGTETQYF.

To note about this clonotype: Given a much more abundant clone one base away, this may be a read error. The DNA of the CDR3 is TGCAGTGCTACTGGTGGGGACAGAAACTATGGCTACACCTTC. This encodes CSATGGDRNYGYTF. The gene calls are TRBV20-1 and TRBJ1-2; 7 positions agree with TRBD1. CDR1 is DFQATT, CDR2 SNEGSKA, per germline (reference sequence). With V trimmed by 4 bases and J by 2 bases, 7 bases remained unmatched. The CDR3 loop spans 14 amino acids.

This clonotype turned up a few times. The junction departs from the called germline gene at one end, perhaps through a read error. The CDR3 DNA follows: TGTGCCAGCAGTGAAGGATTCATGAACACTGAAGTTTTCTTT. It translates to CASSEGFMNTEVFF. The V call is TRBV25-1, the J call TRBJ1-1; the D is unclear. CDR1 MGHDK and CDR2 SYGVNS come from the germline V gene. The CDR3 loop spans 14 amino acids.

About this clonotype itself: This may be a read error, as it is one base from a much larger clone. No conserved phenylalanine or tryptophan is present at the end of the CDR3, so a read error is the likely explanation. The CDR3 reads CASSLSFGGYGYTL. The CDR3 DNA reads TGTGCCAGCAGTTTGAGCTTCGGGGGTTATGGCTACACCTTA. V is TRBV12-3 or TRBV12-4 and J is TRBJ1-2; D may be TRBD1 (5 bases). The CDR3 has 14 amino acids. The V end was cut by 3 bases, the J end by 5 bases, with 13 bases between.

There are a few counts of this clonotype. A much larger clonotype is one base distant, so this may be a read error. The chain couples TRBV12-3 or TRBV12-4 to TRBJ2-2; D is unclear. Trimming removed 3 bases from V and 1 base from J, with 9 bases in between. The CDR3 runs to 15 residues. The CDR3 sequence is CASSFSRWNTGELFF. The CDR3 region has the DNA TGTGCCAGCAGTTTTTCGCGGTGGAACACCGGGGAGCTGTTTTTT.

A single count supports this clonotype. A junction end diverges from the germline sequence, so it may reflect a read error. The chain carries TRBV6-1 and TRBJ2-2; possible D gene TRBD2, 5 bases. The CDR3 extends over 16 amino acids. The germline V gene encodes CDR1 MNHNS and CDR2 SASEGT. CDR3 nucleotides: TGTGCCAGCAGTGAAGTTATGGGAAAATTCACCGGGGAGCAGTTTTTT. Translated, it gives CASSEVMGKFTGEQFF.

This clonotype is labeled medium-sized. The chain has TRBV15 and TRBJ2-7; D unclear. Per germline, CDR1 LNHNV and CDR2 YYDKDF (reference sequence). V lost 5 bases, J lost 0 bases, and 14 bases lay in between. This CDR3 comprises 15 residues. The CDR3 DNA sequence: TGTGCCACCAGCCAGGTGAGGTGGGGCTCCTACGAGCAGTACTTC. Translating it yields CATSQVRWGSYEQYF.

The V and J genes are TRBV28 and TRBJ1-1, with D perhaps TRBD1 (6 bases). The CDR3 covers 16 residues. Trimming removed 7 bases at V and 3 bases at J, with 21 bases between. The V gene's germline CDR1 is MDHEN and CDR2 SYDVKM. The CDR3, as DNA: TGTGCCAGCAAGGCTTCAGGGGCCTCGGGGGACACTGAAGCTTTCTTT. Translation: CASKASGASGDTEAFF.

This clonotype was observed many times. The CDR3 nucleotides are TGTGCCTGGAGTCTAGCGGCCACCCCGACCCAGTACTTC. This sequence encodes CAWSLAATPTQYF. This chain joins TRBV30 and TRBJ2-5; 7 nucleotides match TRBD2. Germline V gene data show CDR1 as GTSNPN and CDR2 as SVGIG (reference sequence). This CDR3 is 13 amino acids long. Trimming at V came to 2 bases and at J to 7 bases, leaving 7 bases not matched to a gene.

This clonotype occurred once. The chain combines TRBV7-2 with TRBJ2-7, with 13 bases fitting TRBD2. J lost 3 bases, V lost 2 bases, and 4 bases had no gene match. This CDR3 is built from 16 residues. In germline, CDR1 is SGHTA, CDR2 FQGNSA. The CDR3 DNA reads TGTGCCAGCAGCTTACTGGGGACTAGCGGGATCTACGAGCAGTACTTC. This gives the protein CASSLLGTSGIYEQYF.

This clonotype was found many times. The chain carries TRBV12-3 or TRBV12-4 and TRBJ1-1; weak D call: TRBD1 (5 bases). The CDR3 is made up of 16 amino acids. V shed 2 bases and J shed 9 bases, with 22 bases lying between them. This CDR3 reads CASSLIRGLGLEKAFF. Written as DNA, the CDR3 is TGTGCCAGCAGTTTAATTAGAGGGTTGGGGCTGGAAAAAGCTTTCTTT.

Relative to its sample, this clonotype is medium-sized. The CDR3 spells CSARSGQGSGYEQYF. DNA of the CDR3: TGCAGTGCTAGATCGGGCCAAGGGAGCGGTTACGAGCAGTACTTC. The gene calls are TRBV20-1 and TRBJ2-7; maybe TRBD2 (5 bases). Trimming took 2 bases from V and 4 from J, leaving 18 bases between them. The CDR3 loop spans 15 amino acids. CDR1 DFQATT and CDR2 SNEGSKA come from the germline V gene (reference sequence).

Of note for this clonotype: This may stem from a read error, because a much larger clone lies one nucleotide away. The rearrangement links TRBV5-1 to TRBJ2-2; 11 bases map to TRBD2. Per germline, CDR1 SGHRS and CDR2 YFSETQ. This CDR3 region has 13 residues. The CDR3 bases are TGCGCCAGCAGGACTAGCGGGAACGGGGATCTGTTTTTT. Translated, it gives CASRTSGNGDLFF.

This clonotype was seen more than once but under ten times. J is TRBJ2-2 and V is TRBV7-9; 10 nucleotides agree with TRBD1. CDR3 size: 15 residues. Per the germline V gene, CDR1 is SEHNR and CDR2 is FQNEAQ (reference sequence). The V gene end was trimmed by 5 bases and the J gene end by 5 bases; junction bases not matched to a gene: 5. CDR3 DNA sequence: TGTGCCAGCAGCAGACAGGGGGCGGGAACCGGGGAGCTGTTTTTT. This codes for CASSRQGAGTGELFF.

This clonotype has more than one count but fewer than ten. This may come from a read error, since a much larger clone is one base off. The chain recombines TRBV27 with TRBJ2-2; D unclear. The CDR3 totals 15 residues. Trimming removed 5 bases from V and 5 bases from J, with 15 bases in between. Germline CDR1 and CDR2: MNHEY and SMNVEV (reference sequence). The CDR3 loop is CASSPSVGNTGELFF. CDR3 coding DNA: TGTGCCAGCAGTCCCTCGGTAGGCAATACCGGGGAGCTGTTTTTT.

The chain joins TRBV20-1 to TRBJ1-5, with D tentatively TRBD1 (5 bases). V was pared by 3 bases and J by 0 bases, with 12 bases between. Germline CDR1 is DFQATT and CDR2 is SNEGSKA (reference sequence). This CDR3 region has 15 residues. CDR3 sequence reads: CSASSGDYSNQPQHF. The CDR3 DNA sequence: TGCAGTGCTAGTTCGGGGGATTATAGCAATCAGCCCCAGCATTTT.

Points on this clonotype: Given a much more abundant clone one base away, this may be a read error. The chain joins TRBV28 to TRBJ2-3; D tentatively reads TRBD1 or TRBD2 (6 bases each). Germline-derived CDR1 and CDR2 are MDHEN and SYDVKM. The CDR3 contains 17 residues. The DNA of the CDR3 is TGTGCCACCAGTCCCGCCCCCGGGGGCAGAAGCACAGATACGCAGTATTTT. It codes for CATSPAPGGRSTDTQYF.

This chain links TRBV6-1 with TRBJ1-4, with D possibly TRBD1 on 6 matching bases. The length of the CDR3 is 14 residues. Germline V gene data show CDR1 as MNHNS and CDR2 as SASEGT. Trimming removed 8 bases from V and 5 bases from J, with 15 bases in between. The CDR3 coding sequence is TGTGCCAGCCTGGGGGGGGCTGGGAATGAAAAACTGTTTTTT. It translates to CASLGGAGNEKLFF.

This clonotype was counted at least ten times. The chain recombines TRBV28 with TRBJ2-5; D may correspond to TRBD1 or TRBD2 (6 bases each). V was pared by 3 bases and J by 3 bases, with 14 bases between. Germline CDR1 and CDR2: MDHEN and SYDVKM. This CDR3 has 15 amino acids. In DNA form, the CDR3 reads TGTGCCAGCAGTTTCGGGGGCCGCGCGGAAGAGACCCAGTACTTC. This sequence encodes CASSFGGRAEETQYF.

This clonotype has just one count. This may be a read error: a much more frequent sequence differs by one nucleotide. The chain carries TRBV13 and TRBJ1-2; 7 bases agree with TRBD1. Germline assignment: CDR1 PRHDT and CDR2 FYEKMQ (reference sequence). Trimming took 4 bases from V and 0 from J; bases not matched to a gene: 5. CDR3 length: 15 amino acids. DNA for the CDR3: TGTGCCAGCAGCTCAACAGGGGTCTCTAACTATGGCTACACCTTC. Its translation is CASSSTGVSNYGYTF.

The sample holds a few counts of this clonotype. The gene calls are TRBV20-1 and TRBJ2-3; 9 positions match TRBD1. This CDR3 is 14 amino acids long. CDR1 and CDR2 from the germline V gene are DFQATT and SNEGSKA (reference sequence). The CDR3 bases are TGCAGACCACAGGGGGCGGGGGGCACAGATACGCAGTATTTT. It specifies CRPQGAGGTDTQYF.

This clonotype has ten or more counts. The chain carries TRBV11-2 and TRBJ2-1; 7 bases align to TRBD1. The CDR3 spans 15 residues. V dropped 2 bases and J dropped 7; count of bases not matched to a gene: 8. Germline lookup yields CDR1 SGHAT and CDR2 FQNNGV. CDR3 in amino acids: CASSLYTVGQNEQFF. The CDR3 DNA follows: TGTGCCAGCAGCTTATACACCGTGGGACAGAATGAGCAGTTCTTC.

The chain is built from TRBV20-1 and TRBJ1-4, with a weak D call TRBD1 (6 bases). In germline, CDR1 is DFQATT, CDR2 SNEGSKA (reference sequence). CDR3 length: 15 residues. V was shortened by 0 bases and J by 4 bases, with 12 bases between the two germline ends. CDR3 in DNA: TGCAGTGCTAGAGATCGGGGGGCGCATAATGAAAAACTGTTTTTT. Translated: CSARDRGAHNEKLFF.